This T cell receptor beta chain was documented in a study of blood T cell repertoires in COVID-19. Sequencing was performed with immunoSEQ multiplex PCR; in TCRdb, only in-frame clones are kept and a portion is missing. Among 400,000 or so clones listed, 75% to 90% were seen once. The V gene's germline CDR1 is SGHNT and CDR2 YYREEE (reference sequence). CDR3 length: 17 amino acids. Germline trimming cut 4 bases from V and 4 bases from J; bases unmatched to any gene: 15. This sequence joins TRBV5-4 and TRBJ1-1; 8 bases map to TRBD1. The sample comprised peripheral blood. This TCR came from a woman aged 40 to 50 with COVID-19, enrolled during active disease. CDR3 sequence reads: CASSPGINRGSGTEAFF. CDR3 nucleotides: TGTGCCAGCAGCCCGGGGATTAACAGGGGGAGCGGCACTGAAGCTTTCTTT.